What follows are 29 T cell receptor beta chains derived from one specimen sequenced in a study of patients and donors after allogeneic stem cell transplantation (dated by TCRdb to 2020 to 2021). The library was obtained by RT-PCR. The sample was run on a NextSeq 550. TCRdb reanalyzed the raw reads on its own, using fastp at Q25 for trimming and MiXCR for clone calling, and kept in-frame beta chains. Rows matching on CDR3 protein sequence are summarized as one entry with the most common DNA and genes. The sample table records approximately 200,000 distinct CDR3 sequences; around 41% of these occur just once. Together, the top ten hold 11% of the sample. The sample taken for sequencing was blood, either unsorted or a sorted T cell fraction (not recorded which). The receptors were gathered from a human donor who was either an allogeneic HSCT recipient or a stem cell or donor lymphocyte infusion donor (not recorded which). It is not recorded whose cells these are; they may come from a transplant donor.

The CDR3 is CASSAPQETQYF. The DNA for the CDR3 is TGCGCCAGCAGCGCTCCACAAGAGACCCAGTACTTC. J is TRBJ2-5 and V is TRBV5-1; no clear D gene. The V gene's germline CDR1 is SGHRS and CDR2 YFSETQ. Trimming took off 4 bases at V and 2 bases at J, with 6 bases between the two ends. The CDR3 runs to 12 residues.

The chain links TRBV12-3 or TRBV12-4 to TRBJ1-1; D is unresolved. There are 14 residues in the CDR3. V gave up 6 bases and J gave up 1 base, with 12 bases separating them. CDR3 nucleotides: TGTGCCAGCAGCCCTAGAAAAGAGAACACTGAAGCTTTCTTT. Translating gives CASSPRKENTEAFF.

The chain carries TRBV21-1 and TRBJ1-1. TRBV21-1 is designated a pseudogene. The CDR3 has 15 amino acids. Here the CDR3 reads CASSTRQGMGTEAFF. The DNA of the CDR3 is TGTGCCAGCAGCACCCGACAAGGGATGGGAACTGAAGCTTTCTTT.

The V and J genes are TRBV28 and TRBJ1-2, with D unclear. Germline CDR1 and CDR2: MDHEN and SYDVKM. Trimming left V 6 bases short and J 3 bases short, with 8 bases between. The CDR3 runs to 12 residues. In DNA form, the CDR3 reads TGTGCCAGCAGGGAGGGTCACTATGGCTACACCTTC. This codes for CASREGHYGYTF.

The chain recombines TRBV11-2 with TRBJ2-7; D is perhaps TRBD1 (6 bases). This CDR3 is 14 amino acids long. V was pared by 0 bases and J by 6 bases, with 12 bases between. Germline CDR1 is SGHAT and CDR2 is FQNNGV. CDR3 sequence: CASSLDFRGREQYF. The CDR3 DNA reads as TGTGCCAGCAGCTTAGATTTCAGGGGACGCGAGCAGTACTTC. The full variable domain, its missing parts supplied by reference TRBV11-2 and TRBJ2-7, is EAGVAQSPRYKIIEKRQSVAFWCNPISGHATLYWYQQILGQGPKLLIQFQNNGVVDDSQLPKDRFSAERLKGVDSTLKIQPAKLEDSAVYLCASSLDFRGREQYFGPGTRLTVT.

The chain links TRBV10-3 to TRBJ1-3; tentative D call: TRBD1 (6 bases). V lost 4 bases, J lost 4 bases, and 14 bases lay in between. The V gene's germline CDR1 is ENHRY and CDR2 SYGVKD. The CDR3 totals 15 residues. The CDR3 loop is CAISGPGTRGNTIYF. The CDR3 region has the DNA TGTGCCATCAGTGGCCCCGGGACAAGAGGAAACACCATATATTTT.

This clonotype has just a few counts. The rearrangement links TRBV6-2 or TRBV6-3 to TRBJ1-5, with D unresolved. CDR3 length: 14 amino acids. CDR1 and CDR2 (germline): MNHEY, SVGEGT. Trimming shortened V by 5 bases and J by 7 bases, and 15 bases separated the two germline ends. CDR3 in amino acids: CASSPTLSTQPQHF. The CDR3, as DNA: TGTGCCAGCAGTCCGACGCTTTCGACCCAGCCCCAGCATTTT.

V gene TRBV9 combines with J gene TRBJ2-2, with a possible D match to TRBD1 (6 bases). CDR1 SGDLS and CDR2 YYNGEE come from the germline V gene. V lost 4 bases, J lost 6 bases, and 16 bases lay in between. CDR3 length: 15 amino acids. CDR3 loop: CASSPGDPPAGELFF. CDR3 nucleotide sequence: TGTGCCAGCAGCCCAGGGGACCCACCGGCCGGGGAGCTGTTTTTT.

The chain combines TRBV15 with TRBJ1-4, with 9 nucleotides matching TRBD1. J was trimmed by 7 bases and V by 2 bases; bases with no gene match: 5. Germline V gene data show CDR1 as LNHNV and CDR2 as YYDKDF (reference sequence). This CDR3 region has 15 residues. The CDR3 protein is CATSRLQGAGEKLFF. The DNA of the CDR3 is TGTGCCACCAGCAGACTACAGGGGGCGGGTGAAAAACTGTTTTTT. Looking up the rest from reference TRBV15 and TRBJ1-4 gives the full variable domain: DAMVIQNPRYQVTQFGKPVTLSCSQTLNHNVMYWYQQKSSQAPKLLFHYYDKDFNNEADTPDNFQSRRPNTSFCFLDIRSPGLGDTAMYLCATSRLQGAGEKLFFGSGTQLSVL.

The chain links TRBV3-1 to TRBJ1-1; D remains unclear. The V gene's germline CDR1 is LGHDT and CDR2 YNNKEL (reference sequence). There are 14 residues in the CDR3. The V gene lost 3 bases and the J gene lost 1 base, with 9 bases spanning the gap. CDR3 sequence reads: CASSQGNRNTEAFF. The CDR3 DNA sequence: TGTGCCAGCAGCCAGGGGAACAGGAACACTGAAGCTTTCTTT. Full variable domain (missing parts from reference TRBV3-1 and TRBJ1-1): DTAVSQTPKYLVTQMGNDKSIKCEQNLGHDTMYWYKQDSKKFLKIMFSYNNKELIINETVPNRFSPKSPDKAHLNLHINSLELGDSAVYFCASSQGNRNTEAFFGQGTRLTVV.

This clonotype was observed a few times. The genes are TRBV7-8 and TRBJ1-2; 7 bases match TRBD1. From germline, CDR1 is SGHVS and CDR2 FQNEAQ. V lost 4 bases to trimming and J lost 8 bases; unmatched junction nucleotides: 13. This CDR3 is 15 amino acids long. In nucleotides, the CDR3 is TGTGCCAGCAGCTATCATGAAGGGGGCGCTTGGGGCTACACCTTC. It is translated as CASSYHEGGAWGYTF.

This clonotype has more than one count but fewer than ten. This chain uses TRBV29-1 with TRBJ1-1; D unresolved. CDR1 SQVTM and CDR2 ANQGSEA come from the germline V gene. V lost 4 bases, J lost 0 bases, and 12 bases lay in between. The CDR3 has 14 amino acids. As DNA, the CDR3 is TGCAGCGTTGGGCAACGCCTTCTGAACACTGAAGCTTTCTTT. Protein sequence: CSVGQRLLNTEAFF. Complete variable domain (other parts from reference TRBV29-1 and TRBJ1-1): SAVISQKPSRDICQRGTSLTIQCQVDSQVTMMFWYRQQPGQSLTLIATANQGSEATYESGFVIDKFPISRPNLTFSTLTVSNMSPEDSSIYLCSVGQRLLNTEAFFGQGTRLTVV.

CDR3 coding DNA: TGTGCCAGCAGTGGAGGACAGGGGTATGACTGGAATCAGCCCCAGCATTTT. Protein: CASSGGQGYDWNQPQHF. The rearrangement joins TRBV6-1 to TRBJ1-5; 9 bases line up with TRBD1. The CDR3 has 17 amino acids. Per germline, CDR1 MNHNS and CDR2 SASEGT. The V and J ends lost 4 bases and 4 bases, in that order; junction bases with no gene match: 11.

The chain uses TRBV6-1 and TRBJ1-5; weak D call: TRBD1 (5 bases). Between the trimmed V and J ends, which lost 3 bases and 6 bases, there was a span of 18 bases. The CDR3 runs to 16 residues. The germline gives CDR1 MNHNS, CDR2 SASEGT. Written as DNA, the CDR3 is TGTGCCAGCAGTGATTCCGTACAGGCCAACGGTCAGCCCCAGCATTTT. It codes for CASSDSVQANGQPQHF.

This clonotype was detected only a few times. The chain uses TRBV6-6 and TRBJ2-5; TRBD1 agrees at 7 bases. V gave up 4 bases and J gave up 3 bases; unmatched junction bases: 11. Germline CDR1 MNHNY, CDR2 SVGAGI (reference sequence). The CDR3 sequence is 16 residues long. The DNA for the CDR3 is TGTGCCAGCAGTTCCACCTCGACAGGGAGAGAAGAGACCCAGTACTTC. Encoded protein: CASSSTSTGREETQYF.

This clonotype was seen a handful of times. The rearrangement uses TRBV10-3 and TRBJ2-1, with D tentatively TRBD1 or TRBD2 (5 bases each). The CDR3 extends over 14 amino acids. Germline V gene data show CDR1 as ENHRY and CDR2 as SYGVKD. The germline V and J ends were trimmed by 4 bases and 9 bases, with 16 bases remaining between them. The CDR3 DNA is TGTGCCATCAGTGTCGGGGCGACTCCTTTTGAGCAGTTCTTC. This translates into CAISVGATPFEQFF.

The chain has TRBV24-1 and TRBJ2-1; D call uncertain. Germline-derived CDR1 and CDR2 are KGHDR and SFDVKD. Trimming took 1 base from V and 8 from J, leaving 11 bases between them. The CDR3 runs 14 residues. The CDR3 here is CATSDLGAGHEQFF. CDR3 DNA sequence: TGTGCCACCAGTGATTTAGGCGCAGGCCATGAGCAGTTCTTC.

This chain links TRBV2 with TRBJ1-4; D uncertain. The germline V and J ends were trimmed by 1 base and 6 bases, with 12 bases remaining between them. The CDR3 totals 15 residues. Germline CDR1 reads SNHLY; CDR2 reads FYNNEI. The CDR3 here is CASSEGSVRDEKLFF. DNA for the CDR3: TGTGCCAGCAGTGAAGGCAGCGTCCGGGATGAAAAACTGTTTTTT.

This clonotype was counted only a few times. The rearrangement joins TRBV10-3 to TRBJ2-7; D tentatively reads TRBD1 or TRBD2 (6 bases each). CDR3 size: 16 residues. Trimming took 4 bases from V and 5 from J, leaving 21 bases between them. Looked up from germline, CDR1 is ENHRY and CDR2 is SYGVKD. CDR3 loop: CAISGTRGTRNNEQYF. DNA of the CDR3: TGTGCCATCAGTGGAACTCGGGGGACAAGGAACAACGAGCAGTACTTC.

This clonotype showed up just a few times. The chain employs TRBV20-1 and TRBJ2-7; D remains unclear. V was shortened by 6 bases and J by 0 bases, with 18 bases between the two germline ends. The germline V gene has CDR1 DFQATT and CDR2 SNEGSKA (reference sequence). This CDR3 is 15 amino acids long. Here the CDR3 DNA reads TGCAGTGCCGTTAAATCCGGACGGAGCTCCTACGAGCAGTACTTC. Its translation: CSAVKSGRSSYEQYF.

The rearrangement uses TRBV9 and TRBJ1-1; the D gene is possibly TRBD1 (6 bases). Germline V gene sequence: CDR1 SGDLS, CDR2 YYNGEE. The CDR3 is 16 amino acids. V gave up 0 bases and J gave up 0 bases, with 12 bases separating them. The CDR3 DNA reads TGTGCCAGCAGCGTAGCCCCCGGGGGCCTGAACACTGAAGCTTTCTTT. Translated, it gives CASSVAPGGLNTEAFF.

The chain couples TRBV12-3 or TRBV12-4 to TRBJ1-2; D is unresolved. The ends were cut back, 7 bases at V and 8 bases at J, with 11 bases in the middle. This CDR3 has 11 residues. The CDR3: CASIAGRGYTF. The CDR3 DNA reads TGTGCCAGCATCGCGGGTAGAGGCTACACCTTC.

Notes on this clonotype: An end of the junction differs from the germline gene, which may be a read error. The chain links TRBV28 to TRBJ2-2; D is possibly TRBD1 (5 bases). Germline V CDR1 and CDR2: MDHEN, SYDVKM. There are 12 residues in the CDR3. This chain's CDR3 is CASPGNTGELFF. In nucleotides, the CDR3 is TGTGCCAGCCCAGGGAACACTGGGGAGCTGTTTTTT.

This clonotype was counted a few times. The chain's CDR3 is CSADILRGVTDTQYF. The CDR3 DNA follows: TGCAGTGCTGATATACTTCGGGGGGTCACAGATACGCAGTATTTT. The chain recombines TRBV20-1 with TRBJ2-3; 7 bases are shared with TRBD2. Trimming removed 5 bases from V and 2 bases from J; junction bases left unmatched: 10. The CDR3 consists of 15 residues. Germline V gives CDR1 DFQATT, CDR2 SNEGSKA (reference sequence).

The chain combines TRBV30 with TRBJ1-4; 7 nucleotides match TRBD1. Germline-derived CDR1 and CDR2 are GTSNPN and SVGIG (reference sequence). The CDR3 covers 12 residues. V was clipped by 0 bases and J by 8 bases; unmatched bases: 0. The DNA of the CDR3 is TGTGCCTGGAGTGTACAGGGGGAAAAACTGTTTTTT. Encoded protein: CAWSVQGEKLFF.

This chain joins TRBV7-2 and TRBJ1-2; D ambiguous. The CDR3 length is 13 residues. V lost 1 base and J 3 bases, leaving 6 bases between the germline ends. In germline, CDR1 is SGHTA, CDR2 FQGNSA. In DNA form, the CDR3 reads TGTGCCAGCAGCTTAGGGATAGACTATGGCTACACCTTC. It yields the protein CASSLGIDYGYTF.

This sequence joins TRBV7-3 and TRBJ1-1; D gene unclear. Trimming stripped 5 bases from V and 4 bases from J, with 11 bases between. CDR1 and CDR2 from the germline V gene are SGHTA and FQGTGA. The CDR3 has 13 residues. The CDR3 DNA follows: TGTGCCAGCAGCCTTATCCGGGGCACTGAAGCTTTCTTT. Translation: CASSLIRGTEAFF.

This clonotype came up once. The chain recombines TRBV5-1 with TRBJ2-7; 12 bases agree with TRBD1. The J segment lost 3 bases and the V segment lost 4 bases, leaving 11 bases of the junction unmatched. The CDR3 length is 17 residues. CDR1 SGHRS and CDR2 YFSETQ come from the germline V gene. The CDR3 loop reads CASSPQPGQGANYEQYF. For the CDR3, the DNA is TGCGCCAGCAGCCCCCAACCGGGACAGGGGGCGAACTACGAGCAGTACTTC.

This clonotype has a handful of counts. CDR3 bases: TGTGCCATCAGTGAGTCAAGTCAGTATAATTCACCCCTCCACTTT. Translation gives CAISESSQYNSPLHF. This rearrangement joins TRBV10-3 to TRBJ1-6; D is ambiguous. This CDR3 region has 15 residues. The germline V gene has CDR1 ENHRY and CDR2 SYGVKD. V shed 0 bases and J shed 4 bases, with 7 bases lying between them.